This T cell receptor (beta chain) was captured by sequencing in a study of blood T cell repertoires in COVID-19. Generated by immunoSEQ multiplex PCR, the TCRdb table keeps only in-frame clones and is missing some. This sample has hundreds of thousands of clones, with 70% to 85% found just once. V was clipped by 2 bases and J by 9 bases, with 14 bases between them. Looked up from germline, CDR1 is SGDLS and CDR2 is YYNGEE. This CDR3 is built from 13 residues. Sequencing was carried out using peripheral blood. The rearrangement joins TRBV9 to TRBJ1-2, with D unclear. The TCR originated in a woman at least 80 years old with acute or convalescent COVID-19. CDR3 in amino acids: CASSVSGESSYTF. The CDR3 nucleotides are TGTGCCAGCAGCGTTAGCGGGGAATCGAGCTACACCTTC.